This T cell receptor (beta chain) is drawn from a study of cytomegalovirus exposure and HLA in healthy donors. CDR1 and CDR2 (germline): MGHRA, YSYEKL. V lost 1 base, J lost 3 bases, and 4 bases stayed unmatched. The CDR3 contains 17 residues. It was with 60 Vbeta and 13 Jbeta primers that the PCR ran. The repertoire was sequenced with immunoSEQ multiplex PCR; TCRdb's copy has only in-frame clones and lacks some. This table holds 110,000 to 150,000 clones, 65% to 80% found once. This TCR came from a woman aged 30 to 39 in good health and CMV-seronegative. The chain carries TRBV4-1 and TRBJ2-1; 12 bases map to TRBD2. The sequencing sample was made of PBMCs. As DNA, the CDR3 is TGCGCCAGCAGCCAAGCGGTGACTAGCGGGAGCTACAATGAGCAGTTCTTC. It is translated as CASSQAVTSGSYNEQFF.